This T cell receptor beta chain is from a study of blood T cell repertoires in COVID-19. Turning to the study itself: Sites across the United States, Italy and Spain contributed samples from acute and convalescent COVID-19. Nucleic acid was either cDNA or gDNA, and it came from T cells, B-cell-depleted T cells, or PBMCs.

In the source study's methods: Reference gene primer amplification yielded estimated nucleated cell counts. Some clones are missing from TCRdb's copy, which holds only in-frame ones; the method was immunoSEQ multiplex PCR. The V and J calls and clone size come from that table; D and trimming were worked out from the DNA. Of about 92,000 clones listed, 70% to 85% are singletons. The CDR3 runs 14 residues. Germline CDR1 and CDR2: SGDLS and YYNGEE. The V and J ends lost 7 bases and 0 bases respectively, with 11 bases between them. Material: peripheral blood. The chain carries TRBV9 and TRBJ1-3; TRBD1 might be the D (5 bases). The receptor was derived from an older woman in a cohort sampled during active or convalescent COVID-19. The CDR3 loop reads CASRGQGSGNTIYF. The CDR3 DNA is TGTGCCAGCCGCGGCCAGGGCTCTGGAAACACCATATATTTT.